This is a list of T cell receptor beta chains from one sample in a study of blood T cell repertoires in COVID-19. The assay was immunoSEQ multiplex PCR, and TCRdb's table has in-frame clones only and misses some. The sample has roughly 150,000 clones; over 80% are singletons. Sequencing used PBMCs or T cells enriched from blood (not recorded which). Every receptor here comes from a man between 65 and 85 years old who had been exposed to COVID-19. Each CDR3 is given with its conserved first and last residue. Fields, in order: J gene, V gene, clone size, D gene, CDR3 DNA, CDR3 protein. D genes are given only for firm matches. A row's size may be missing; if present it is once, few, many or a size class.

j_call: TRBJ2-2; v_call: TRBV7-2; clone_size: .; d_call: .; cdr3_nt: TGTGCCAGCAGCCACAGTACTAACACCGGGGAGCTGTTTTTT; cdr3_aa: CASSHSTNTGELFF
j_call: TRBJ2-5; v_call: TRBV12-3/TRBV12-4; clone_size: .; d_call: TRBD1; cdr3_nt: TGTGCCAGCAGTCGCCAGGGGGCCCAGTACTTC; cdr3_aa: CASSRQGAQYF
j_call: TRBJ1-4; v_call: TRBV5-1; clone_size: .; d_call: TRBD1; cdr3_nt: TGCGCCAGCAGCTGGGGCGGACAGGGGAGGGGCGAAAAACTGTTTTTT; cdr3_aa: CASSWGGQGRGEKLFF
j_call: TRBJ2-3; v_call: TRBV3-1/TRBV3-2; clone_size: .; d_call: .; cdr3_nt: TGTGCCAGCAGCCAAGGGACTTACACAGATACGCAGTATTTT; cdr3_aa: CASSQGTYTDTQYF
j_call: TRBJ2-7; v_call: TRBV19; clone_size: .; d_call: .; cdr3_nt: TGTGCCAGTAGTATCAACCGACAAGCCTACGAGCAGTACTTC; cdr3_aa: CASSINRQAYEQYF
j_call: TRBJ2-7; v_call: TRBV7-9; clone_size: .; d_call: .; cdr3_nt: TGTGCCAGCAGCCCCCGCTCCAGCTCCTACGAGCAGTACTTC; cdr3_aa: CASSPRSSSYEQYF
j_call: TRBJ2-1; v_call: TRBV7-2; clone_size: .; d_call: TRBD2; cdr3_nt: TGTGCCAGCAGCTTCGGACTAGCGGGAGGGCGAGCCTACAATGAGCAGTTCTTC; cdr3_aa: CASSFGLAGGRAYNEQFF
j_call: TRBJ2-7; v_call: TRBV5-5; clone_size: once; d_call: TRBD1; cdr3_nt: TGTGCCAGCAGCCGAGGACAGGGCGGCTACGAGCAGTACTTC; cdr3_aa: CASSRGQGGYEQYF
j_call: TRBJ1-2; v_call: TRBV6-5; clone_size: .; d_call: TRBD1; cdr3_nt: TGTGCCAGCACTACTGACAGGGGAAACTATGGCTACACCTTC; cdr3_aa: CASTTDRGNYGYTF
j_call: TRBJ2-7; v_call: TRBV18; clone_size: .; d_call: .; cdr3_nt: TGTGCCAGCTCACCAATTTCGGCCTACGAGCAGTACTTC; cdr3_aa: CASSPISAYEQYF
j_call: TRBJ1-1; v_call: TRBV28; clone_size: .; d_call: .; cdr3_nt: TGTGCCAGCGGTATAGGTGCAGGGACTGAAGCTTTCTTT; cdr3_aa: CASGIGAGTEAFF
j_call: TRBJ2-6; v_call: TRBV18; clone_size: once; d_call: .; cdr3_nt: TGTGCCAGCTCTCTAGGGGTAGGGGCCAACGTCCTGACTTTC; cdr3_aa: CASSLGVGANVLTF
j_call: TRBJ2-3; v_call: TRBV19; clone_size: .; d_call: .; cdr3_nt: TGTGCCAGTAGTATAGACCGGGGTGACACAGATACGCAGTATTTT; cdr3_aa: CASSIDRGDTDTQYF
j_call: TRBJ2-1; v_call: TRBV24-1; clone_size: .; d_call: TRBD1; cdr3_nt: TGTGCCACCAGTGTTGGGACAGGGGGAAATGAGCAGTTCTTC; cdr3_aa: CATSVGTGGNEQFF
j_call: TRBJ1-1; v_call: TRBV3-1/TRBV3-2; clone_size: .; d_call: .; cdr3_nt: TGTGCCAGCAGCCAAGGGCCAGCGATAGAAGCTTTCTTT; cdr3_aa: CASSQGPAIEAFF
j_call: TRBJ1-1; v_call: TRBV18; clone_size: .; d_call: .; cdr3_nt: TGTGCCAGCTCACCACGGTACAGGGACACTGAAGCTTTCTTT; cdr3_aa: CASSPRYRDTEAFF
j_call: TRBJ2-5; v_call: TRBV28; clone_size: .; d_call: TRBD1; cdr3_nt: TGTGCCAGCAGTTTTCGACCCGGGACAGGGTCACAAGAGACCCAGTACTTC; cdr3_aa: CASSFRPGTGSQETQYF